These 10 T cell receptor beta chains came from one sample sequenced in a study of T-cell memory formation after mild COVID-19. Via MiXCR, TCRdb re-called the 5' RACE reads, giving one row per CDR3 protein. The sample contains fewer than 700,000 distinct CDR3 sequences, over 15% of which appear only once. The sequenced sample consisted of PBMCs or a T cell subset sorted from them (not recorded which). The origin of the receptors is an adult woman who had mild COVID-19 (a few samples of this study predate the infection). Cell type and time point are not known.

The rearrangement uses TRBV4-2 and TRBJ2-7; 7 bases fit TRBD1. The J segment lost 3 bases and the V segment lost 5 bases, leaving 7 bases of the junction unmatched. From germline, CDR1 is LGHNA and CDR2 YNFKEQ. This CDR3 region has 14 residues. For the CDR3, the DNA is TGTGCCAGCAGCGGGAGACAGGGCGACTACGAGCAGTACTTC. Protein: CASSGRQGDYEQYF.

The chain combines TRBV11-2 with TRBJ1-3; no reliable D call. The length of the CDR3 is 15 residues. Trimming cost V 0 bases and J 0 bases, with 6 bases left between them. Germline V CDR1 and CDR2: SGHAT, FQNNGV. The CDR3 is CASSLEWFSGNTIYF. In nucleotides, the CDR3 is TGTGCCAGCAGCTTAGAATGGTTCTCTGGAAACACCATATATTTT.

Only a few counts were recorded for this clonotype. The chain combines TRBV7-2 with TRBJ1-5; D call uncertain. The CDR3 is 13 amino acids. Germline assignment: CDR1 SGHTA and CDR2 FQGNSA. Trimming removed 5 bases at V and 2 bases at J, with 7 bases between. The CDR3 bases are TGTGCCAGCAGCACTAGGGGCAATCAGCCCCAGCATTTT. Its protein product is CASSTRGNQPQHF.

CDR3 DNA: TGTGCCAGCAGTACAGGGGGCTTGGGTGGAAACACCATATATTTT. It encodes CASSTGGLGGNTIYF. The V and J genes are TRBV12-3 or TRBV12-4 and TRBJ1-3, with 9 bases matching TRBD1. The CDR3 is 15 amino acids. Trimming removed 5 bases from V and 3 bases from J; junction bases left unmatched: 5.

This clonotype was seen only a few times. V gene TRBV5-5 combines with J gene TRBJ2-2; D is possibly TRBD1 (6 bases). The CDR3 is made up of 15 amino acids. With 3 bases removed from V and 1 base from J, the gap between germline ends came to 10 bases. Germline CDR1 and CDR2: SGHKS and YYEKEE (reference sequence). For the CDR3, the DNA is TGTGCCAGCAGCTCCCGGGACAAGAACACCGGGGAGCTGTTTTTT. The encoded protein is CASSSRDKNTGELFF.

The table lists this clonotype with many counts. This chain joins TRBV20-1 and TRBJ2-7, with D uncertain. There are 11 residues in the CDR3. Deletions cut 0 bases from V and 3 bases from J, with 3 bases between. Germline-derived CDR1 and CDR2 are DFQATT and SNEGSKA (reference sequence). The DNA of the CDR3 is TGCAGTGCTAGAGAAAACTACGAGCAGTACTTC. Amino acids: CSARENYEQYF.

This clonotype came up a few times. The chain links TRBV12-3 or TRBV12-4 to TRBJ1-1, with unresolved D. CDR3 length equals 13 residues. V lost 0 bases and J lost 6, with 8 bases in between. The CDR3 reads CASSLAEGSEAFF. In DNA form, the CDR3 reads TGTGCCAGCAGTTTAGCGGAGGGCTCTGAAGCTTTCTTT.

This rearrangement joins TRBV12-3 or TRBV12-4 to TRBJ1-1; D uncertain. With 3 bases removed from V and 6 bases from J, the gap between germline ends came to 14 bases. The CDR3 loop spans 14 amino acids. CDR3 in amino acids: CASSFPARPAEAFF. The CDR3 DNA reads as TGTGCCAGCAGTTTCCCAGCGCGGCCGGCTGAAGCTTTCTTT.

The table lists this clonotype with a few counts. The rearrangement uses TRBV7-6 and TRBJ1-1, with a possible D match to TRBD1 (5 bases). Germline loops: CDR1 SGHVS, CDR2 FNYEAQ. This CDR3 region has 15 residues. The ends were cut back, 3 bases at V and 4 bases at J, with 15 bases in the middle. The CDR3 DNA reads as TGTGCCAGCAGCTTCATGGGGTTGGGACGCACTGAAGCTTTCTTT. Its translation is CASSFMGLGRTEAFF.

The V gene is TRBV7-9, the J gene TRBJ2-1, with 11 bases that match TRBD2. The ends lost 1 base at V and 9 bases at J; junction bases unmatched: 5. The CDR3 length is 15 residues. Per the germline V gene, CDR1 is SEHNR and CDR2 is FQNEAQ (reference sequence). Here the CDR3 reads CASSLVGLAAGEQFF. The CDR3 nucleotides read TGTGCCAGCAGCTTAGTGGGACTAGCGGCTGGTGAGCAGTTCTTC.